This TCR beta chain was sequenced during a study of shared clonotypes between healthy human individuals. Study results and caveats: In general, naive subsets displayed greater estimated richness than memory subsets did. Large sequencing depth failed to make sorted-subset sequencing complete, rarefaction showed.

All donors were healthy HIV-negative adults lacking recent acute infections or vaccinations. Note on this clone: Its antigen remains unknown.

Profiled with immunoSEQ multiplex PCR; TCRdb holds only in-frame clones, not every one. The sample has 1,500,000 or so clones, approximately 96% seen once; the top ten hold roughly 1.2%. The CDR3 covers 12 residues. Trimming stripped 4 bases from V and 8 bases from J, with 11 bases between. Germline CDR1 reads SGHRS; CDR2 reads YFSETQ. The specimen was naive CD4+ T cells sorted from blood. The subset is: CD45RA+ positively selected. This clonotype was sampled from a man aged 30 to 39 in good health. The J gene is TRBJ2-3, the V gene TRBV5-1; D uncertain. CDR3 amino acids: CASSPPSATQYF. The CDR3 coding sequence is TGCGCCAGCAGCCCACCGAGCGCTACGCAGTATTTT.